This T cell receptor (beta chain) was observed in a study of shared clonotypes between healthy human individuals. Germline-derived CDR1 and CDR2 are KGHSH and LQKENI. The CDR3 runs to 15 residues. Deletions cut 2 bases from V and 0 bases from J, with 7 bases between. Method: immunoSEQ multiplex PCR; TCRdb's copy keeps in-frame clones and lacks some. The repertoire holds about 460,000 clones, 75% to 80% seen once, with approximately 12% in the top ten. The material sequenced was PBMCs. The sequence was obtained from a woman in her thirties or forties in good health. Some clones in this sample may be carry-over from other donors' samples. This chain uses TRBV18 with TRBJ2-2, with a weak D call TRBD1 (5 bases). CDR3 loop: CASSPWTTNTGELFF. The CDR3 DNA sequence: TGTGCCAGCTCACCATGGACAACGAACACCGGGGAGCTGTTTTTT.